This T cell receptor beta chain was profiled in a study of identical twins. Findings and limits, study-wide: Carriage of fewer insertions was seen in abundant cord blood beta clonotypes, whereas memory repertoires showed none. Because invariant MAIT and iNKT cells could be present, zero-insertion analyses could be partly confounded.

Through template switching, a universal primer site was introduced, and the cDNA contained unique molecular identifiers. A single record per CDR3 protein comes from TCRdb applying MiXCR to the 5' RACE reads. Of just under 650,000 distinct CDR3 sequences detected, about 7.6% appear once; the ten largest clones hold over 1.5%. The table lists this clonotype with many counts. The antigen is unknown. Donors uniformly comprised healthy Caucasians. J was trimmed by 5 bases and V by 1 base; bases with no gene match: 7. CDR1 and CDR2 from the germline V gene are SEHNR and FQNEAQ (reference sequence). CDR3 length: 15 amino acids. The same sample was also studied in work on yellow fever vaccine responses in identical twins.

V usage is TRBV7-9 and J usage is TRBJ2-5, with 7 bases matching TRBD1. Sample: PBMCs. The TCR originated in a woman between 18 and 30 years old in good health. The CDR3 nucleotides read TGTGCCAGCAGCTTAGTCAACAGGGGTTTGGAGACCCAGTACTTC. Protein: CASSLVNRGLETQYF.